What follows are 6 T cell receptor beta chains derived from one specimen sequenced in a study of shared clonotypes between healthy human individuals. Naive CD8 cells lacked CD45RO and underwent positive selection for CCR7, leaving out terminally differentiated effector memory CD45RA+ cells. The assay was immunoSEQ multiplex PCR, and TCRdb's table has in-frame clones only and misses some. This table has around 2,100,000 clones, approximately 95% appearing once. Sequencing input: naive CD8+ T cells sorted from blood. Receptors originate from a man aged 18-30 years in good health.

The CDR3 region is CASSTEFQETQYF. The CDR3 DNA reads as TGTGCCAGCAGTACAGAGTTCCAAGAGACCCAGTACTTC. The V call is TRBV6-6, the J call TRBJ2-5; no clear D. The germline V gene encodes CDR1 MNHNY and CDR2 SVGAGI (reference sequence). The CDR3 contains 13 residues. The germline V and J ends were trimmed by 5 bases and 1 base, with 8 bases remaining between them.

The chain has TRBV6-5 and TRBJ1-2; D is unclear. The CDR3 extends over 12 amino acids. Per germline, CDR1 MNHEY and CDR2 SVGAGI. V dropped 6 bases and J dropped 1 base, with 6 bases sitting between them. CDR3 loop: CASSNNNYGYTF. DNA for the CDR3: TGTGCCAGCAGCAATAATAACTATGGCTACACCTTC.

This rearrangement joins TRBV7-9 to TRBJ2-4, with D maybe TRBD2 (6 bases). The length of the CDR3 is 14 residues. Germline CDR1 is SEHNR and CDR2 is FQNEAQ (reference sequence). Trimming took off 5 bases at V and 5 bases at J, with 13 bases between the two ends. The CDR3 spells CASSKPGLENIQYF. DNA of the CDR3: TGTGCCAGCAGCAAACCGGGACTGGAAAACATTCAGTACTTC.

The chain employs TRBV6-1 and TRBJ2-3; 10 nucleotides line up with TRBD1. The CDR3 has 13 amino acids. Germline V gives CDR1 MNHNS, CDR2 SASEGT. V shed 10 bases, J shed 5 bases, and the junction held 6 bases outside the gene matches. This CDR3 reads CATDRGLGDTQYF. The CDR3 nucleotides are TGTGCCACCGACAGGGGGCTCGGAGATACGCAGTATTTT.

This chain uses TRBV7-2 with TRBJ2-7, with D hard to call. CDR1 and CDR2 (germline): SGHTA, FQGNSA. V was shortened by 5 bases and J by 3 bases, with 11 bases between the two germline ends. The CDR3 extends over 13 amino acids. The CDR3 DNA reads as TGTGCCAGCAGCCCGGATCCTATCTACGAGCAGTACTTC. Its translation is CASSPDPIYEQYF. The full variable domain, with the rest looked up from reference TRBV7-2 and TRBJ2-7, is GAGVSQSPSNKVTEKGKDVELRCDPISGHTALYWYRQSLGQGLEFLIYFQGNSAPDKSGLPSDRFSAERTGGSVSTLTIQRTQQEDSAVYLCASSPDPIYEQYFGPGTRLTVT.

The V and J genes are TRBV19 and TRBJ1-5; TRBD1 agrees at 7 bases. CDR1 and CDR2 from the germline V gene are LNHDA and SQIVND (reference sequence). After removal of 3 bases from V and 4 bases from J, the junction contained 3 bases not matched to a gene. The CDR3 has 14 amino acids. The CDR3 loop reads CASSIGTANQPQHF. The CDR3 region has the DNA TGTGCCAGTAGTATTGGGACAGCTAATCAGCCCCAGCATTTT.